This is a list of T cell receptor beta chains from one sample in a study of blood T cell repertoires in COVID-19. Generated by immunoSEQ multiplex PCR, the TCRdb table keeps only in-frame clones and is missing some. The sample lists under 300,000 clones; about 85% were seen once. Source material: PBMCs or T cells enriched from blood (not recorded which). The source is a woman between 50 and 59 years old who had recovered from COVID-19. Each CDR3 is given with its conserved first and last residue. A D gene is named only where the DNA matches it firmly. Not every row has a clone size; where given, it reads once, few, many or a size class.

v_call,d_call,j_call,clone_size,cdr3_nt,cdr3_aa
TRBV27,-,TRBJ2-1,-,TGTGCCAGCAGCTCCACCTCGGGACTCTCGAGCTCCTACAATGAGCAGTTCTTC,CASSSTSGLSSSYNEQFF
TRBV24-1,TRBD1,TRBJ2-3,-,TGTGCCACCAGTGATGATGACAGGGGAGGCACAGATACGCAGTATTTT,CATSDDDRGGTDTQYF
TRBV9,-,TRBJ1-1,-,TGTGCCAGCAGCGTAGTCTCCTCCGCTGAAGCTTTCTTT,CASSVVSSAEAFF
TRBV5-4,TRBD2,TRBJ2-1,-,TGTGCCAGCAGCCAAGACCGACTAGCGGGGGGATACAATGAGCAGTTCTTC,CASSQDRLAGGYNEQFF
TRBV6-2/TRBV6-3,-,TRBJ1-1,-,TGTGCCAGCAGTTACGGAGGGCAAGACACTGAAGCTTTCTTT,CASSYGGQDTEAFF
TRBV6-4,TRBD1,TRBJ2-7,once,TGTGCCAGCAGGTCGACAGGGCAGAACGAGCAGTACTTC,CASRSTGQNEQYF
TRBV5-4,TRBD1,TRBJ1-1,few,TGTGCCAGCAGCCCCAGGCGGACAGGGAACACTGAAGCTTTCTTT,CASSPRRTGNTEAFF
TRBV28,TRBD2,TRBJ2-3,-,TGTGCCAGCAGTCCCCCGGGACCGGGGGGAGATACGCAGTATTTT,CASSPPGPGGDTQYF
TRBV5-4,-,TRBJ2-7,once,TGTGCCAGCAGCTTGGCTACAGGTTCTGGCCACGAGCAGTACTTC,CASSLATGSGHEQYF
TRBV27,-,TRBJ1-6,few,TGTGCCAGCAGAGAAGGGAGAATACGGGAGTCACCCCTCCACTTT,CASREGRIRESPLHF
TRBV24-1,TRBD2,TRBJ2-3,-,TGTGCCACCTCAAGGACTAGCGACGCAGATACGCAGTATTTT,CATSRTSDADTQYF
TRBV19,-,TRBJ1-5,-,TGTGCCAGTAATGTGGCCCGTCAGCCCCAGCATTTT,CASNVARQPQHF
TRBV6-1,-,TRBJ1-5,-,TGTGCCAGCAGTGAATTACGGGGGTATCAGCCCCAGCATTTT,CASSELRGYQPQHF
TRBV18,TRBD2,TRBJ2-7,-,TGTGCCAGCTCACCACCGGCCGGGACTAGCTGCTACGAGCAGTACTTC,CASSPPAGTSCYEQYF
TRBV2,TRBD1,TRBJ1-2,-,TGTGCCAGCAGTGAAGCGGGGACAGGGGTGGACTACACCTTC,CASSEAGTGVDYTF
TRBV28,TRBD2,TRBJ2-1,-,TGTGCCAGCAGATCCGGGACTAGCGGGAGGACCTACAATGAGCAGTTCTTC,CASRSGTSGRTYNEQFF
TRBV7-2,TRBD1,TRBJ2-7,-,TGTGCCAGCAGCTCTAGGACAGGGGGCGACGAGCAGTACTTC,CASSSRTGGDEQYF
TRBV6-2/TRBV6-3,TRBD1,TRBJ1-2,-,TGTGCCAGCAGTGCTCGTTGGGGGGACAGGACCTCCTATGGCTACACCTTC,CASSARWGDRTSYGYTF
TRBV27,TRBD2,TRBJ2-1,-,TGTGCCAGCAGTTCCTCGGGACTAGCGGGAGGTTTGGGGGGTGAGCAGTTCTTC,CASSSSGLAGGLGGEQFF
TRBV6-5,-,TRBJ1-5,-,TGTGCCAGCAGCTATGGGAGGGGAACTCAGCCCCAGCATTTT,CASSYGRGTQPQHF
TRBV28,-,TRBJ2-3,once,TGTGCCAGCAGTTTAAGGAGGGAGTGGCCAGATACGCAGTATTTT,CASSLRREWPDTQYF
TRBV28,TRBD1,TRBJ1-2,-,TGTGCCAGCAGGTCGGGACAGGGACTGTATGGCTACACCTTC,CASRSGQGLYGYTF
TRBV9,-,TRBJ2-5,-,TGTGCCAGCAGCGTAGTGGAGGGAAGTTTTGCGACCCAGTACTTC,CASSVVEGSFATQYF
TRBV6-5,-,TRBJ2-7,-,TGTGCCAGCAGCTTACAGAGCTCCTACGAGCAGTACTTC,CASSLQSSYEQYF
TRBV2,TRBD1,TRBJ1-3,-,TGTGCCAGCAGTGATGAGGGGGCGCCTGGAAACACCATATATTTT,CASSDEGAPGNTIYF
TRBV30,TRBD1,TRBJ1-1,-,TGTGCCTGGAGTTTCGGGACAGGGTATAATGAAGCTTTCTTT,CAWSFGTGYNEAFF
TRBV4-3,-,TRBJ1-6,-,TGCGCCAGCAGCCAAGACGGCAGGGATCTCCACTTT,CASSQDGRDLHF
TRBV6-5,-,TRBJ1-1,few,TGTGCCAGCAGTTACAGTCCAGGGGTGAACACTGAAGCTTTCTTT,CASSYSPGVNTEAFF
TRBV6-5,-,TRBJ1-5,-,TGTGCCAGCAGAGCACGAGTTAATAGCAATCAGCCCCAGCATTTT,CASRARVNSNQPQHF
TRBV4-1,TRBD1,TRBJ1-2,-,TGCGCCAGCAGCCCACCGGACAGGGTGGTCGGCTACACCTTC,CASSPPDRVVGYTF
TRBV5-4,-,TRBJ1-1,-,TGTGCCAGCACTCCTGTTGGAGCCACTGAAGCTTTCTTT,CASTPVGATEAFF
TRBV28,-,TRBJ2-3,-,TGTGCCAGCAGCCTAGGGGTGGATACGCAGTATTTT,CASSLGVDTQYF
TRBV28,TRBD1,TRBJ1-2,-,TGTGCCAGCAGCCCCCCGATAGGACAGGGGGCCAACTATGGCTACACCTTC,CASSPPIGQGANYGYTF
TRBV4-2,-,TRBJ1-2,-,TGTGCCAGCAGCCAGCCCGGCAGGGTGGTCTATGGCTACACCTTC,CASSQPGRVVYGYTF
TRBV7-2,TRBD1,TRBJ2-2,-,TGTGCCAGCAGCCCCAGGACAGGGGGGACCGGGGAGCTGTTTTTT,CASSPRTGGTGELFF
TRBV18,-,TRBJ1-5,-,TGTGCCAGCTCACCAGGCCGTCCCAGCAATCAGCCCCAGCATTTT,CASSPGRPSNQPQHF
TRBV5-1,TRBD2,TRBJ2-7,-,TGCGCCAGCAGCTTGGGGACTAGCGGGCGTACTCCCTACGAGCAGTACTTC,CASSLGTSGRTPYEQYF
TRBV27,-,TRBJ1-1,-,TGTGCCAGCAGTTTATGGCCAGGGCGGTTGAACACTGAAGCTTTCTTT,CASSLWPGRLNTEAFF
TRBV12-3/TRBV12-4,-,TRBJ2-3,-,TGTGCCAGCAGTTTCAGGGATACGCAGTATTTT,CASSFRDTQYF
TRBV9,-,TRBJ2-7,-,TGTGCCAGCAGCGTAGTTGGAGGGGTCGCCGAGCAGTACTTC,CASSVVGGVAEQYF
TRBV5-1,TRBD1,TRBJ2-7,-,TGCGCCAGCAGCTTGACAGGGGGACAGACCTACGAGCAGTACTTC,CASSLTGGQTYEQYF
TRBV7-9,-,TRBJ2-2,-,TGTGCCAACCCACCCGGACAGCAGAACACCGGGGAGCTGTTTTTT,CANPPGQQNTGELFF
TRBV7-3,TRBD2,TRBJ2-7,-,TGTGCCAGCAGCATGACTAGCGGCTCCTACGAGCAGTACTTC,CASSMTSGSYEQYF
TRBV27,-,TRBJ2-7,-,TGTGCCAGCAGTTTGGGACAACGCTCCTACGAGCAGTACTTC,CASSLGQRSYEQYF
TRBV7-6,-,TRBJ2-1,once,TGTGCCAGCAGCTCTCAGGGGTCTACTAAGAGCTCCTACAATGAGCAGTTCTTC,CASSSQGSTKSSYNEQFF
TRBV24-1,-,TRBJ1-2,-,TGTGCCACCAGTCTCGGTAACTATGGCTACACCTTC,CATSLGNYGYTF
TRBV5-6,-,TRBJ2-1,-,TGTGCCAGCAGCTTCGGCAATGAGCAGTTCTTC,CASSFGNEQFF
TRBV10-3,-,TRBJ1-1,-,TGTGCCATCAGCAGTGTGACTGGCACTGAAGCTTTCTTT,CAISSVTGTEAFF
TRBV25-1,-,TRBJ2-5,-,TGTGCCAGCAGTGAAGTTCGCAGGTCCCAAGAGACCCAGTACTTC,CASSEVRRSQETQYF
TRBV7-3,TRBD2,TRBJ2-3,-,TGTGCCAGCAGCTTCCCCGGGACTAGCGTGTCAGATACGCAGTATTTT,CASSFPGTSVSDTQYF
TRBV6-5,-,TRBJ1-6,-,TGTGCCAGCAGTAACGGGGGTAATTCACCCCTCCACTTT,CASSNGGNSPLHF
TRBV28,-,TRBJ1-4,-,TGTGCCAGCAGCCGAGACACCACAACTAATGAAAAACTGTTTTTT,CASSRDTTTNEKLFF
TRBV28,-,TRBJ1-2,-,TGTGCCAGCACAGCGGGATATGGCTACACCTTC,CASTAGYGYTF
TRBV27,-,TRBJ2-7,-,TGTGCCAGCAGTTATGCTTTAGGGGATGGATACGAGCAGTACTTC,CASSYALGDGYEQYF
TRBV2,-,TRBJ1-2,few,TGTGCCAGCAGTGAACTTGGGGCGTTTAACTATGGCTACACCTTC,CASSELGAFNYGYTF
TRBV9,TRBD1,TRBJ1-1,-,TGTGCCAGCAGCGTAGGGGGACAGGGGAGAACTTTCTTT,CASSVGGQGRTFF
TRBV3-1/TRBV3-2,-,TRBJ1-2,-,TGTGCCAGCAGCCGCCAACAGGGAGAACATGGCTACACCTTC,CASSRQQGEHGYTF
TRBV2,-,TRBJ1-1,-,TGTGCCAGCAGTGGCGGGGTCCGTGAAGCTTTCTTT,CASSGGVREAFF
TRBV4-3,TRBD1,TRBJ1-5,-,TGCGCCAGCAGCCAAGAAAACAGGGGTAATCAGCCCCAGCATTTT,CASSQENRGNQPQHF
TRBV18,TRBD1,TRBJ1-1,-,TGTGCCAGCTCTCTAATCGGGACAGAAAACACTGAAGCTTTCTTT,CASSLIGTENTEAFF